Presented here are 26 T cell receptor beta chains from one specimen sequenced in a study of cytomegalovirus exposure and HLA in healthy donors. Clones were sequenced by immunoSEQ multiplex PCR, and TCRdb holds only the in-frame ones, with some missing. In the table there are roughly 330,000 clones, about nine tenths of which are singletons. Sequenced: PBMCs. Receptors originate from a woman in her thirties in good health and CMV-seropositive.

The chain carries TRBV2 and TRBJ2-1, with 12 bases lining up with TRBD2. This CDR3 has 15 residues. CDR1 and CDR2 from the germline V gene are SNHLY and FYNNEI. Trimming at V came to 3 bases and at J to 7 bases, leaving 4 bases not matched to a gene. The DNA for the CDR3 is TGTGCCAGCAGTGAGCTAGCGGGGGGGCGGAATGAGCAGTTCTTC. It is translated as CASSELAGGRNEQFF.

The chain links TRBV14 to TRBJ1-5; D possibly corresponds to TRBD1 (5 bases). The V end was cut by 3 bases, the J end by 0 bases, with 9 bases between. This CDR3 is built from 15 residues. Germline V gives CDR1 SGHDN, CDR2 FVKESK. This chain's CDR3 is CASSQGGASNQPQHF. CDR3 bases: TGTGCCAGCAGCCAGGGAGGGGCTAGCAATCAGCCCCAGCATTTT.

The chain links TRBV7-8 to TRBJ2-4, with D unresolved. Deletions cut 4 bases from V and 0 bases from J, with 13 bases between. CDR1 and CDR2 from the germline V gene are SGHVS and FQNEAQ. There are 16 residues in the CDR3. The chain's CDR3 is CASSSRTNKAKNIQYF. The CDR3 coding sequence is TGTGCCAGCAGCTCCAGGACCAATAAAGCCAAAAACATTCAGTACTTC.

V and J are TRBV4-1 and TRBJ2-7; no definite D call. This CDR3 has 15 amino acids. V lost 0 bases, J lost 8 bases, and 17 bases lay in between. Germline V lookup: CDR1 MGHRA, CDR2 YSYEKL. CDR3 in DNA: TGCGCCAGCAGCCAAGATGTCGAGTGGAACTCACAGCAGTACTTC. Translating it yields CASSQDVEWNSQQYF.

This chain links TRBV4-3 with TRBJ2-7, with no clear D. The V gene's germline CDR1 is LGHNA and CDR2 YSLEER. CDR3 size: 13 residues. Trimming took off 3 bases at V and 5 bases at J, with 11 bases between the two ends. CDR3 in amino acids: CASSHVKGNEQYF. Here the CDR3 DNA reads TGCGCCAGCAGCCACGTTAAGGGCAACGAGCAGTACTTC.

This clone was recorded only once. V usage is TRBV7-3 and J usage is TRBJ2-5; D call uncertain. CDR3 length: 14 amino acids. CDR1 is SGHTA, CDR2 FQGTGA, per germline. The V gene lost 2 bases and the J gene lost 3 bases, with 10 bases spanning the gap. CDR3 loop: CASSLFTAEETQYF. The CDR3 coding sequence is TGTGCCAGCAGCTTATTCACAGCAGAAGAGACCCAGTACTTC.

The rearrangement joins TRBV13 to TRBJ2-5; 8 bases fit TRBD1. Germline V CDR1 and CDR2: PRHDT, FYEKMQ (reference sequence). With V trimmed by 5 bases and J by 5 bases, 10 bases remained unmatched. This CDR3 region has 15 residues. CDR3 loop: CASSPRQDRAETQYF. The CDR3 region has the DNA TGTGCCAGCAGCCCGCGTCAGGACAGGGCGGAGACCCAGTACTTC. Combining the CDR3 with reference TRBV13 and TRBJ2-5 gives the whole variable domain AAGVIQSPRHLIKEKRETATLKCYPIPRHDTVYWYQQGPGQDPQFLISFYEKMQSDKGSIPDRFSAQQFSDYHSELNMSSLELGDSALYFCASSPRQDRAETQYFGPGTRLLVL.

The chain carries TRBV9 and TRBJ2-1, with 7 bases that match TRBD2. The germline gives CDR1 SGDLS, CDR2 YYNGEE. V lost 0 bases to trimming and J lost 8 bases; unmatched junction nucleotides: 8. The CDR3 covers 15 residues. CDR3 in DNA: TGTGCCAGCAGCGTAGTGTTGGGAGGGCGGGATGAGCAGTTCTTC. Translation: CASSVVLGGRDEQFF.

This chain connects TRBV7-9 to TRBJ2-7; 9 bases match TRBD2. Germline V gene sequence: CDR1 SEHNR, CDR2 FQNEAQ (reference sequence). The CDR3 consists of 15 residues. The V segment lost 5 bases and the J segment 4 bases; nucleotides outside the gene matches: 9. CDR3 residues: CASSRAGTSSYEQYF. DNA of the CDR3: TGTGCCAGCAGCCGTGCCGGGACTAGCAGTTACGAGCAGTACTTC.

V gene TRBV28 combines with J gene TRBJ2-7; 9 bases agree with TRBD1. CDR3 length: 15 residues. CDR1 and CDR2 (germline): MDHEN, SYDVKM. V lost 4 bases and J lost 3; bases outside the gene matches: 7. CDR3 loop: CASSSGDRVVYEQYF. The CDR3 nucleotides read TGTGCCAGCAGTTCTGGGGACAGGGTCGTCTACGAGCAGTACTTC. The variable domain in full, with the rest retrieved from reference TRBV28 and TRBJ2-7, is DVKVTQSSRYLVKRTGEKVFLECVQDMDHENMFWYRQDPGLGLRLIYFSYDVKMKEKGDIPEGYSVSREKKERFSLILESASTNQTSMYLCASSSGDRVVYEQYFGPGTRLTVT.

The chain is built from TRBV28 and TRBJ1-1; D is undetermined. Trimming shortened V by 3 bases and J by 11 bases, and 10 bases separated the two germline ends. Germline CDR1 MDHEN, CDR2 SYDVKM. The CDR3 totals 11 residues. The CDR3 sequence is CASSFRLGAFF. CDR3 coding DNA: TGTGCCAGCAGTTTCCGTCTGGGGGCTTTCTTT.

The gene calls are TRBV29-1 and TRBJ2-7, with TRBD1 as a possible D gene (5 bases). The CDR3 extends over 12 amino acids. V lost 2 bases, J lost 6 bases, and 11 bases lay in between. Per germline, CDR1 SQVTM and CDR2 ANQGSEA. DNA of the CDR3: TGCAGCGTTGAACAGATTAGGGGCGAGCAGTACTTC. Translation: CSVEQIRGEQYF.

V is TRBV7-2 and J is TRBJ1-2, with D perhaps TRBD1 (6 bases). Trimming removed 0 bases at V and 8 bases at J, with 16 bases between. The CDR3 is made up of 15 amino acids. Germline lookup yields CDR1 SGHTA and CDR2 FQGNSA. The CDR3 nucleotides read TGTGCCAGCAGCTTAGCGCTCAGGGGAGAGGAGGGCTACACCTTC. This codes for CASSLALRGEEGYTF.

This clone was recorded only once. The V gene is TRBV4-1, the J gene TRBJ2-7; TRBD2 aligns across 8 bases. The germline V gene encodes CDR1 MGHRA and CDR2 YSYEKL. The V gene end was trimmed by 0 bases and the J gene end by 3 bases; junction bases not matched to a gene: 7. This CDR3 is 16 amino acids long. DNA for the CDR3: TGCGCCAGCAGCCAAGAAAGGACTAGCCGGCTCTACGAGCAGTACTTC. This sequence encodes CASSQERTSRLYEQYF.

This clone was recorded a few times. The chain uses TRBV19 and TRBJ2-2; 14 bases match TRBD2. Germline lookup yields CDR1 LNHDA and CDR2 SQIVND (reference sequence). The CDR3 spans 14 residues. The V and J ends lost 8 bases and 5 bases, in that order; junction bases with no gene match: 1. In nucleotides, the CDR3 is TGTGCCAGTTGGACTAGCGGGGGGACCGGGGAGCTGTTTTTT. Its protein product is CASWTSGGTGELFF.

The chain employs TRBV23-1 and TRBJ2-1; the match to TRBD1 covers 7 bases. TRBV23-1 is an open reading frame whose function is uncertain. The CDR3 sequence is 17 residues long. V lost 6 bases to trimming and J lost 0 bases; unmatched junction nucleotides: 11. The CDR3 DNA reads TGCGCCAGCAGACCCAGGGACAGAAGCAGCTCCTACAATGAGCAGTTCTTC. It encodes CASRPRDRSSSYNEQFF.

The CDR3 DNA reads as TGTGCCAGTAGTACTGGACCCAACACCATCACTGAAGCTTTCTTT. As protein: CASSTGPNTITEAFF. This chain uses TRBV19 with TRBJ1-1; D call uncertain. Germline CDR1 and CDR2: LNHDA and SQIVND (reference sequence). The CDR3 is 15 amino acids. V lost 4 bases and J 4 bases, leaving 16 bases between the germline ends.

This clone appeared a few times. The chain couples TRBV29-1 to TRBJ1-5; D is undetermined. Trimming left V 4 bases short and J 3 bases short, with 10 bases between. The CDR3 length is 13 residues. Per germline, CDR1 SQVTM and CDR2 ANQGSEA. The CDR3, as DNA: TGCAGCGTTGCTGGGCACCCCAATCAGCCCCAGCATTTT. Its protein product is CSVAGHPNQPQHF.

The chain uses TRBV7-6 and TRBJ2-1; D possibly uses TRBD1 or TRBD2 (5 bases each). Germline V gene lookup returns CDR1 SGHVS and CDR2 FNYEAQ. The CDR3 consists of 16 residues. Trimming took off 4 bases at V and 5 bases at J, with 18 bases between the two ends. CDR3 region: CASSSRAGTSNNEQFF. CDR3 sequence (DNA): TGTGCCAGCAGCTCCCGGGCCGGGACCTCTAACAATGAGCAGTTCTTC.

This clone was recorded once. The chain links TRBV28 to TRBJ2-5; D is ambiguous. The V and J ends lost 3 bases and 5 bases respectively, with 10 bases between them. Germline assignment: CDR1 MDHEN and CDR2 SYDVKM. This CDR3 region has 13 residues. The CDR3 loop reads CASSFHTGETQYF. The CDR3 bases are TGTGCCAGCAGTTTCCACACCGGGGAGACCCAGTACTTC.

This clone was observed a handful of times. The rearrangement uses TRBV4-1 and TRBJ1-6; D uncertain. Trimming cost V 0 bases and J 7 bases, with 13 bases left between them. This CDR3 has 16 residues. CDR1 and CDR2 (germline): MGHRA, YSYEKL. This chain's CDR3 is CASSQEEGRGNSPLHF. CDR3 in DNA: TGCGCCAGCAGCCAAGAAGAGGGTCGCGGAAATTCACCCCTCCACTTT.

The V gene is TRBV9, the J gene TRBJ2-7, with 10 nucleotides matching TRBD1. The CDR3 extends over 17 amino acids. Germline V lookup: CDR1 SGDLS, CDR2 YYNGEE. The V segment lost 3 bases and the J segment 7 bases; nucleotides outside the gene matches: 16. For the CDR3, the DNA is TGTGCCAGCAGCGCCGGGACAGGGGCTCGGACTGTGAGGGAGCAGTACTTC. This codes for CASSAGTGARTVREQYF. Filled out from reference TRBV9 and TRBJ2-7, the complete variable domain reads DSGVTQTPKHLITATGQRVTLRCSPRSGDLSVYWYQQSLDQGLQFLIQYYNGEERAKGNILERFSAQQFPDLHSELNLSSLELGDSALYFCASSAGTGARTVREQYFGPGTRLTVT.

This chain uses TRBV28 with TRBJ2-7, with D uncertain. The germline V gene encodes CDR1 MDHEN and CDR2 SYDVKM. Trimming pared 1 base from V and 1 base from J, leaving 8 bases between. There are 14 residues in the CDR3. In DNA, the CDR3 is TGTGCCAGCAGTTTATCGCGTCCTTCCTACGAGCAGTACTTC. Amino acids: CASSLSRPSYEQYF. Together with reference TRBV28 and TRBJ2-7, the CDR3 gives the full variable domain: DVKVTQSSRYLVKRTGEKVFLECVQDMDHENMFWYRQDPGLGLRLIYFSYDVKMKEKGDIPEGYSVSREKKERFSLILESASTNQTSMYLCASSLSRPSYEQYFGPGTRLTVT.

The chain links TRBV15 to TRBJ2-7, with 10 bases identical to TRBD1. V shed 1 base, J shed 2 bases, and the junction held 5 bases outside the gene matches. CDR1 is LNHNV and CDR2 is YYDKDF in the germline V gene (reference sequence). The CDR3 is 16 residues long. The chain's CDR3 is CATSRVPGTGAYEQYF. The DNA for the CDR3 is TGTGCCACCAGCAGAGTTCCCGGGACAGGGGCCTACGAGCAGTACTTC.

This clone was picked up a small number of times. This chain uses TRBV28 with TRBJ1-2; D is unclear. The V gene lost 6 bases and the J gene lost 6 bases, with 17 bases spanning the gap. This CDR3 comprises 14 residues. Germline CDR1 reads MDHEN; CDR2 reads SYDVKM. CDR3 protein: CASSLLSSRDGYTF. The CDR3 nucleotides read TGTGCCAGCAGCCTATTGTCTAGCCGGGATGGCTACACCTTC.

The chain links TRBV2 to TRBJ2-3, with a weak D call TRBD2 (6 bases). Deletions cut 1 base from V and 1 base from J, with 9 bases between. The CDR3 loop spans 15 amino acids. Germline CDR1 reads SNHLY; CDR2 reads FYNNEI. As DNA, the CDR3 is TGTGCCAGCAGTGAAGGACTAGTGGGCACAGATACGCAGTATTTT. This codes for CASSEGLVGTDTQYF.